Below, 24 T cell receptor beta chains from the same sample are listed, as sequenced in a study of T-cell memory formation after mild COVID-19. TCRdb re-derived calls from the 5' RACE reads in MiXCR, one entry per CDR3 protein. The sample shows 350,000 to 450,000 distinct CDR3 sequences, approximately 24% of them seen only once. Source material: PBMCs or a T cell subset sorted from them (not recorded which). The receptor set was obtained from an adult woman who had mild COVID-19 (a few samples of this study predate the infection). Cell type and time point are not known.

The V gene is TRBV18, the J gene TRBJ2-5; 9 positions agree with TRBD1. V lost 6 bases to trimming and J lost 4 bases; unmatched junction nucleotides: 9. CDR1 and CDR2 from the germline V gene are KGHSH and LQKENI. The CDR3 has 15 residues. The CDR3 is CASSTSGTGRETQYF. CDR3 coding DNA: TGTGCCAGCTCGACTTCCGGGACAGGGAGAGAGACCCAGTACTTC.

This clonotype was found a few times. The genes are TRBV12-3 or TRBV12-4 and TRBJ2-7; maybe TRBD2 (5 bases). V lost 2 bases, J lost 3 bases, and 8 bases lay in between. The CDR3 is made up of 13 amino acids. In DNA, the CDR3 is TGTGCCAGCAGTTTAAGCGGATACTACGAGCAGTACTTC. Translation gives CASSLSGYYEQYF.

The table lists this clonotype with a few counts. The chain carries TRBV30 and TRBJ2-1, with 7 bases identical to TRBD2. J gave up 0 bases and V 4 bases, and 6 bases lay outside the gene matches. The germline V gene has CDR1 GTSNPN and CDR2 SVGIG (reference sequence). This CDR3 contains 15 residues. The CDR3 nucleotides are TGTGCCTGGATATCGGGCGGGAGCTCCTACAATGAGCAGTTCTTC. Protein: CAWISGGSSYNEQFF.

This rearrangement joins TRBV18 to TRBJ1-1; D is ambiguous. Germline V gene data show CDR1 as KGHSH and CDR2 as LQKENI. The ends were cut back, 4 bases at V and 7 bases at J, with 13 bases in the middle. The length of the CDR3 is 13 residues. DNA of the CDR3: TGTGCCAGCTCACGCATCACCCCGGGTGAAGCTTTCTTT. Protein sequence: CASSRITPGEAFF.

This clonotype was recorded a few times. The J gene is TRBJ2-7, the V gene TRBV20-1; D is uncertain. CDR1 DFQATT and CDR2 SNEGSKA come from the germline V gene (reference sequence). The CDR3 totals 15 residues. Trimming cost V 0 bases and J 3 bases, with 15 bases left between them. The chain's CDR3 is CSARDGRVVDYEQYF. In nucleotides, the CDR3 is TGCAGTGCTAGAGATGGTAGGGTGGTCGACTACGAGCAGTACTTC.

CDR3 DNA sequence: TGTGCCAGCAGCGCACGTAGGACTGAAGCTTTCTTT. It translates to CASSARRTEAFF. This chain connects TRBV12-3 or TRBV12-4 to TRBJ1-1; D unresolved. This CDR3 is 12 amino acids long. The V end was cut by 6 bases, the J end by 5 bases, with 10 bases between.

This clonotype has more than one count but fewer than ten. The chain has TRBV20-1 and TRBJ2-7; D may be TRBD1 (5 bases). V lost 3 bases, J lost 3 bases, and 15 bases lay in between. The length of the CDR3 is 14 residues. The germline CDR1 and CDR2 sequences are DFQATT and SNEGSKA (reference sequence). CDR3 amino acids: CSARSSGLVYEQYF. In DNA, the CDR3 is TGCAGTGCTAGGTCGTCAGGGCTGGTCTACGAGCAGTACTTC.

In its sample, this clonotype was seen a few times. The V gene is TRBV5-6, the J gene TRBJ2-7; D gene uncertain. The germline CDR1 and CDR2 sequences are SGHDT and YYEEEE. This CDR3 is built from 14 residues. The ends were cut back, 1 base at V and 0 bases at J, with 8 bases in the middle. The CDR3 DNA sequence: TGTGCCAGCAGCTTGACAGCGAGCTCCTACGAGCAGTACTTC. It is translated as CASSLTASSYEQYF.

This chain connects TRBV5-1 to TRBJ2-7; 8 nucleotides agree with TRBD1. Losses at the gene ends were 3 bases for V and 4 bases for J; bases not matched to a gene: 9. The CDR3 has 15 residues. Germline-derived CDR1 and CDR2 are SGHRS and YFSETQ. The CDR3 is CASSSIPGQEYEQYF. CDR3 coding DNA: TGCGCCAGCAGCTCAATTCCGGGACAGGAGTACGAGCAGTACTTC. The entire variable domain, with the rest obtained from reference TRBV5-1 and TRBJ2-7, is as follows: KAGVTQTPRYLIKTRGQQVTLSCSPISGHRSVSWYQQTPGQGLQFLFEYFSETQRNKGNFPGRFSGRQFSNSRSEMNVSTLELGDSALYLCASSSIPGQEYEQYFGPGTRLTVT.

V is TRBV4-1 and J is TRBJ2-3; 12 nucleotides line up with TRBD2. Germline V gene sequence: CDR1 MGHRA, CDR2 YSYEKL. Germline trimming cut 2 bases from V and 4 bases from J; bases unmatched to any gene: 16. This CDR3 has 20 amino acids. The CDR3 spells CASSQPRSLLAGGEPDTQYF. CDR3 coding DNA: TGCGCCAGCAGCCAACCAAGATCTTTACTAGCGGGGGGCGAGCCAGATACGCAGTATTTT.

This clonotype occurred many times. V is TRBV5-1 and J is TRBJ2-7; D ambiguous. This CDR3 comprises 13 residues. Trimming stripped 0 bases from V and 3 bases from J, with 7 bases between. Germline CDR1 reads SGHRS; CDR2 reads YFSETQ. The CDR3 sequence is CASSLEALYEQYF. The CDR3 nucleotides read TGCGCCAGCAGCTTGGAAGCGCTCTACGAGCAGTACTTC.

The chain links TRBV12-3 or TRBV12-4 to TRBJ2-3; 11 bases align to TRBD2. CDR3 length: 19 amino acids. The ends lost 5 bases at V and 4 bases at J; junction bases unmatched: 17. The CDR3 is CASSVLAGGMWRGSDTQYF. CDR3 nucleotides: TGTGCCAGCAGTGTTCTAGCGGGAGGAATGTGGCGGGGCTCAGATACGCAGTATTTT.

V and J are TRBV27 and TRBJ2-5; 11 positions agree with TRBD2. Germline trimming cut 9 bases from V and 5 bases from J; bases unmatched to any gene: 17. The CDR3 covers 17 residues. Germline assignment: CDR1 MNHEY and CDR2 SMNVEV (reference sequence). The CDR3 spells CASSGLADAVAPETQYF. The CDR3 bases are TGTGCCAGTTCGGGACTAGCGGACGCGGTCGCTCCCGAGACCCAGTACTTC.

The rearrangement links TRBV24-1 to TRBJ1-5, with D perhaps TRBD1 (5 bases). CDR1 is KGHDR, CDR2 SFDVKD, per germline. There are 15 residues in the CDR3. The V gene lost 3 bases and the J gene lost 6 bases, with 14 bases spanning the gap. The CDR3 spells CATSDPEAGPQPQHF. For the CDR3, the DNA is TGTGCCACCAGTGATCCGGAGGCAGGGCCTCAGCCCCAGCATTTT.

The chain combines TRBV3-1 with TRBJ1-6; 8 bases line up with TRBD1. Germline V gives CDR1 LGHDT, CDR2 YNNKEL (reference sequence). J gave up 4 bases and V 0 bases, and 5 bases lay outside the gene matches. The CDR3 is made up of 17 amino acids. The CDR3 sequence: CASSQDAGGGYNSPLHF. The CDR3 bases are TGTGCCAGCAGCCAAGACGCAGGGGGCGGGTATAATTCACCCCTCCACTTT.

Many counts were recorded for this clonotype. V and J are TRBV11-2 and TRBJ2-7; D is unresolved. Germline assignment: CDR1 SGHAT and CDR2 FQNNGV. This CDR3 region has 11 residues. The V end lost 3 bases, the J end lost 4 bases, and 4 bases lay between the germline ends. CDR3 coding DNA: TGTGCCAGCAGCTTTCGGTACGAGCAGTACTTC. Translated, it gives CASSFRYEQYF.

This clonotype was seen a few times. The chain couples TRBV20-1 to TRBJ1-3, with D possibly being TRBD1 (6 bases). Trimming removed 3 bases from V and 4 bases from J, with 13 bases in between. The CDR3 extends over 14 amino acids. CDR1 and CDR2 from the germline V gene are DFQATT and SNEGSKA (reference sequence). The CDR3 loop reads CSASYRALGNTIYF. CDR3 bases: TGCAGTGCTAGTTACAGGGCCCTAGGAAACACCATATATTTT.

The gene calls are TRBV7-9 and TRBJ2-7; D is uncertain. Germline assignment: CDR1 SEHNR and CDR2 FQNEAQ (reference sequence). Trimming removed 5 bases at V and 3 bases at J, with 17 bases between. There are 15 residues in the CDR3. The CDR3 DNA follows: TGTGCCAGCAGCGAAGGCATCCCGGGCAACTACGAGCAGTACTTC. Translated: CASSEGIPGNYEQYF.

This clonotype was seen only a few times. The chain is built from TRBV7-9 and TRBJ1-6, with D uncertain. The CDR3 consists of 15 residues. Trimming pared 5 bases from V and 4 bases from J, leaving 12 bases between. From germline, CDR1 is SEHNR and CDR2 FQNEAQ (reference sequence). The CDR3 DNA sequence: TGTGCCAGCAGCCCCCTTGCGGGTTATAATTCACCCCTCCACTTT. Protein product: CASSPLAGYNSPLHF.

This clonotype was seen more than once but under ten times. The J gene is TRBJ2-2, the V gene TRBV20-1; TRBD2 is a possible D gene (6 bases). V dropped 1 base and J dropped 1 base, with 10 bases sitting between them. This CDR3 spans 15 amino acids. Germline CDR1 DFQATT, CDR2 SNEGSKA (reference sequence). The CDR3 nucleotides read TGCAGTGCTAGAGTTGGTAGCGGGAACACCGGGGAGCTGTTTTTT. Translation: CSARVGSGNTGELFF.

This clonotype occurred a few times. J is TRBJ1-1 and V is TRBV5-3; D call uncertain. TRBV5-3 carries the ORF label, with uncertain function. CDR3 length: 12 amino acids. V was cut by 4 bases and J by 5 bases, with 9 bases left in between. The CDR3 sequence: CARSVQWTEAFF. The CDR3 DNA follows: TGTGCCAGAAGCGTACAGTGGACTGAAGCTTTCTTT.

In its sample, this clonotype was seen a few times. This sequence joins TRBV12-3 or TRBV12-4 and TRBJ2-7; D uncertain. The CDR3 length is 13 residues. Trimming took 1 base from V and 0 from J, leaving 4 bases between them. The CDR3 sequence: CASSLDFSYEQYF. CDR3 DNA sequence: TGTGCCAGCAGTTTAGACTTCTCCTACGAGCAGTACTTC.

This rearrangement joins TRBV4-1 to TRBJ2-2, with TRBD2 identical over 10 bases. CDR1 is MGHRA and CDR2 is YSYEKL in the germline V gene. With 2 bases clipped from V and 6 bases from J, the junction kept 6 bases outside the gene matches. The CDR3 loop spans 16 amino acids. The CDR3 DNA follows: TGCGCCAGCAGCCAATGGCCTAGCGGGAGCCCCGGGGAGCTGTTTTTT. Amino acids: CASSQWPSGSPGELFF.

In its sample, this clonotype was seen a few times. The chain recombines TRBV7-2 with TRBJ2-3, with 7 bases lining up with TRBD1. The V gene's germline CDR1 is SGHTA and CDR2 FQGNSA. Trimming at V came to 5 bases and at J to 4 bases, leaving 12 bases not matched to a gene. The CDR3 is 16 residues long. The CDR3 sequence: CASSPRQGRGPDTQYF. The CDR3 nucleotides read TGTGCCAGCAGCCCCAGACAGGGAAGGGGGCCAGATACGCAGTATTTT.